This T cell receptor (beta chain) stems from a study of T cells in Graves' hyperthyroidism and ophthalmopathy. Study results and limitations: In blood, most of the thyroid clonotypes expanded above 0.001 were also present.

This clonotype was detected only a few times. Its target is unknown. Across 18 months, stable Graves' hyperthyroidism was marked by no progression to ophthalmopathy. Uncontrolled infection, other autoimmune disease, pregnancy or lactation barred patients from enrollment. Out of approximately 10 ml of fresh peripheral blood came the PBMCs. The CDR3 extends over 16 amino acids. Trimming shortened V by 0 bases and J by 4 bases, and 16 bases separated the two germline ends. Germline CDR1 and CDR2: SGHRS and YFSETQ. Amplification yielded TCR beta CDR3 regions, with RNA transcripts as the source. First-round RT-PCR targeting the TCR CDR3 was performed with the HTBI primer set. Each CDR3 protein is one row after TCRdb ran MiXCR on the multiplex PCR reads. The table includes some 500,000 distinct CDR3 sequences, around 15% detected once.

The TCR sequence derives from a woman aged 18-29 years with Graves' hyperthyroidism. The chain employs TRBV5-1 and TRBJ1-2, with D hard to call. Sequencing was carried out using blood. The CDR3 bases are TGCGCCAGCAGCTTGGAAGATCCTCTACAAAGCTATGGCTACACCTTC. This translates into CASSLEDPLQSYGYTF. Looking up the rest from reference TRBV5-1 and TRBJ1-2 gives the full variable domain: KAGVTQTPRYLIKTRGQQVTLSCSPISGHRSVSWYQQTPGQGLQFLFEYFSETQRNKGNFPGRFSGRQFSNSRSEMNVSTLELGDSALYLCASSLEDPLQSYGYTFGSGTRLTVV.